This is a list of T cell receptor beta chains from one sample in a study of cytomegalovirus exposure and HLA in healthy donors. Sequencing was performed with immunoSEQ multiplex PCR; in TCRdb, only in-frame clones are kept and a portion is missing. The profile shows 130,000 to 150,000 clones, about 72% of them singletons. Sequencing was carried out using PBMCs. Every receptor here comes from a man in his forties in good health and CMV-seronegative. Each CDR3 is given with its conserved first and last residue. The order of the fields is CDR3 protein, CDR3 DNA, J gene, clone size, D gene, V gene. A D gene is named only where the DNA matches it firmly. A row's size may be missing; if present it is once, few, many or a size class.

CDR3 protein: CASSPRTGVETQYF; CDR3 DNA: TGTGCCAGCAGCCCCCGGACAGGGGTAGAGACGCAGTATTTT; J gene: TRBJ2-3; clone size: NA; D gene: TRBD1; V gene: TRBV5-4
CDR3 protein: CASSEGTGAEAFF; CDR3 DNA: TGTGCCAGCAGCGAGGGAACAGGGGCTGAAGCTTTCTTT; J gene: TRBJ1-1; clone size: NA; D gene: TRBD1; V gene: TRBV7-9
CDR3 protein: CASSYSTQDYGYTF; CDR3 DNA: TGTGCCAGCAGTTATTCCACACAGGACTATGGCTACACCTTC; J gene: TRBJ1-2; clone size: NA; D gene: NA; V gene: TRBV6-6
CDR3 protein: CASSHYRGGTEAFF; CDR3 DNA: TGCGCCAGCAGCCACTACAGGGGAGGAACTGAAGCTTTCTTT; J gene: TRBJ1-1; clone size: few; D gene: TRBD1; V gene: TRBV4-1
CDR3 protein: CASSSGLFTDTQYF; CDR3 DNA: TGTGCCAGCAGTTCAGGACTATTCACAGATACGCAGTATTTT; J gene: TRBJ2-3; clone size: NA; D gene: NA; V gene: TRBV7-3
CDR3 protein: CASSHYTWRGYNEQFF; CDR3 DNA: TGCGCCAGCAGTCATTATACATGGAGGGGCTACAATGAGCAGTTCTTC; J gene: TRBJ2-1; clone size: NA; D gene: NA; V gene: TRBV23-1
CDR3 protein: CASSFGQGRYNEQFF; CDR3 DNA: TGTGCCAGCAGCTTCGGACAGGGCCGTTACAATGAGCAGTTCTTC; J gene: TRBJ2-1; clone size: NA; D gene: TRBD1; V gene: TRBV7-8
CDR3 protein: CASKRFTEAFF; CDR3 DNA: TGTGCCAGCAAGCGTTTCACTGAAGCTTTCTTT; J gene: TRBJ1-1; clone size: NA; D gene: NA; V gene: TRBV6-5
CDR3 protein: CASSPGTSGFSYNEQFF; CDR3 DNA: TGTGCCAGCAGCCCGGGGACTAGCGGGTTTTCCTACAATGAGCAGTTCTTC; J gene: TRBJ2-1; clone size: NA; D gene: TRBD2; V gene: TRBV7-2
CDR3 protein: CASSVAGNEQFF; CDR3 DNA: TGTGCCAGCAGCGTAGCAGGGAATGAGCAGTTCTTC; J gene: TRBJ2-1; clone size: NA; D gene: NA; V gene: TRBV9